The present T cell receptor beta chain was sequenced within a study of preoperative IRX-2 immunotherapy in early breast cancer. Treatment in this sample: preoperative locoregional IRX-2 cytokine immunotherapy. This phase Ib study tested locoregional IRX-2 cytokine immunotherapy given before surgery. TCRdb's table, derived via immunoSEQ multiplex PCR, lists solely in-frame clones and lacks some. This table has roughly 25,000 clones, approximately 80% appearing once. Looked up from germline, CDR1 is SQVTM and CDR2 is ANQGSEA. V gave up 7 bases and J gave up 4 bases, with 22 bases separating them. This CDR3 is built from 15 residues.

This sequence joins TRBV29-1 and TRBJ2-5, with D possibly TRBD2 on 7 matching bases. Specimen: lymph node tissue, collected before IRX-2 immunotherapy. This TCR derives from a human donor with breast cancer. The CDR3 here is CSGRQGGASGETQYF. The CDR3 DNA reads as TGCAGCGGGAGGCAAGGGGGGGCCTCTGGAGAGACCCAGTACTTC.